This T cell receptor (beta chain) derives from a study of blood T cell repertoires in COVID-19. Overall study context: From the United States, Italy and Spain came samples of acute and convalescent COVID-19. In each case, the material was cDNA or gDNA derived from T cells, B-cell-depleted T cells, or PBMCs.

This clone was counted only a few times. Authors' processing steps: Reference gene primer amplification yielded estimated nucleated cell counts. Profiled with immunoSEQ multiplex PCR; TCRdb holds only in-frame clones, not every one. V, J and clone size are those of that table, while D and trimming were read from the DNA. The sample has 140,000 to 150,000 clones, 70% to 90% seen once. Per the germline V gene, CDR1 is SGHRS and CDR2 is YFSETQ. This CDR3 contains 13 residues. V lost 0 bases and J 8 bases, leaving 11 bases between the germline ends. V gene TRBV5-1 combines with J gene TRBJ1-2; unclear D gene. This receptor was identified in a man aged 70 or older with acute or convalescent COVID-19. The sample taken for sequencing was peripheral blood. The CDR3 spells CASSLEGVVGYTF. The DNA for the CDR3 is TGCGCCAGCAGCTTGGAAGGAGTCGTGGGCTACACCTTC.